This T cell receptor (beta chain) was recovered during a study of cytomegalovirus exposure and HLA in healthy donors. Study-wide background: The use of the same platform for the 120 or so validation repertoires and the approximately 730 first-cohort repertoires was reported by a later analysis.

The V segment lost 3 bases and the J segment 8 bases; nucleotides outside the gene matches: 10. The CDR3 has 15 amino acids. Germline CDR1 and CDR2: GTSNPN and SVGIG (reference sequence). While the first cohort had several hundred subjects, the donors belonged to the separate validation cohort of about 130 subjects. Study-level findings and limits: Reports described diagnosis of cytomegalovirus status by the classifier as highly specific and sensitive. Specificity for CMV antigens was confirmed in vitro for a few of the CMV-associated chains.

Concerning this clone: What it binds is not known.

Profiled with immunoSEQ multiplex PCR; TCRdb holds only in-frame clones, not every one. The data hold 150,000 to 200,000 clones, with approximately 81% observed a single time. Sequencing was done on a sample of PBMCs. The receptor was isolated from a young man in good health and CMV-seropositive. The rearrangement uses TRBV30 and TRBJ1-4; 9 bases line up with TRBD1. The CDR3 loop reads CAWSPPGQGNEKLFF. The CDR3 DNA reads TGTGCCTGGAGCCCCCCGGGACAGGGAAACGAAAAACTGTTTTTT.